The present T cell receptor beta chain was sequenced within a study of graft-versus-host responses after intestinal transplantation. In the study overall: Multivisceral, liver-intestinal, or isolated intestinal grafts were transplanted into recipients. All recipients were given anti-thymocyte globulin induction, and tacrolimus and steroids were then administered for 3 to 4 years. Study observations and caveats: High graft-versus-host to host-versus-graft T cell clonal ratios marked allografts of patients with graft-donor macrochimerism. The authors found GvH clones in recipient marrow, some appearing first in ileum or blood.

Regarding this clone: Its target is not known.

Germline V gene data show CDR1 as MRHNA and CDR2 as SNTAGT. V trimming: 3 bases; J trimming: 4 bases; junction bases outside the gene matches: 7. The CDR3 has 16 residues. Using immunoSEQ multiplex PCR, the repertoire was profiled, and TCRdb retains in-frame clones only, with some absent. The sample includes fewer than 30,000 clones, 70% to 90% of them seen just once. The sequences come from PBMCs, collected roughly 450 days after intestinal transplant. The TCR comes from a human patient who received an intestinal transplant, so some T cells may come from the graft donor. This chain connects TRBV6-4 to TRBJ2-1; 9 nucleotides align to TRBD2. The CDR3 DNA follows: TGTGCCAGCAGTGAGGGGGGGCTAGCGGGGTACAATGAGCAGTTCTTC. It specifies CASSEGGLAGYNEQFF.